One and the same sample provided the 7 T cell receptor beta chains below, sequenced in a study of post-analysis software for immune sequencing data. TCR beta libraries were prepared from cDNA with unique molecular identifiers. TCRdb reprocessed the PCR reads with MiXCR, giving one entry per CDR3 protein. In the table there are about 770,000 distinct CDR3 sequences, around 45% of which are singletons. Study-wide results and caveats: The five TRBV segments detected at higher frequency in patients than in controls included TRBV5-6, TRBV5-1 and TRBV20-1.

These receptors have no known antigen. The sequenced material came from blood. The receptors originated from a girl aged 5 to 17 with multiple sclerosis.

J is TRBJ2-3 and V is TRBV7-2; TRBD2 agrees at 13 bases. The CDR3 has 16 amino acids. Trimming removed 4 bases from V and 5 bases from J; junction bases left unmatched: 6. Per germline, CDR1 SGHTA and CDR2 FQGNSA. The CDR3 spells CASSSWTSGSEDTQYF. CDR3 nucleotides: TGTGCCAGCAGCTCCTGGACTAGCGGGAGCGAAGATACGCAGTATTTT.

This chain joins TRBV12-3 or TRBV12-4 and TRBJ2-1; 11 nucleotides align to TRBD2. This CDR3 has 15 residues. V trimming: 2 bases; J trimming: 6 bases; junction bases outside the gene matches: 3. CDR3 region: CASSLLTSGINEQFF. The DNA of the CDR3 is TGTGCCAGCAGTTTATTGACTAGCGGGATCAATGAGCAGTTCTTC.

Comment on this clonotype: This may stem from a read error, because a much larger clone lies one nucleotide away. The CDR3 protein is CSAGGEETQYF. In nucleotides, the CDR3 is TGCAGTGCTGGTGGGGAAGAGACCCAGTACTTC. The chain couples TRBV20-1 to TRBJ2-5; D is undetermined. Deletions cut 5 bases from V and 3 bases from J, with 7 bases between. The CDR3 totals 11 residues. From germline, CDR1 is DFQATT and CDR2 SNEGSKA (reference sequence).

This rearrangement joins TRBV27 to TRBJ1-5; TRBD1 matches at 7 bases. After removal of 2 bases from V and 2 bases from J, the junction contained 3 bases not matched to a gene. Germline lookup yields CDR1 MNHEY and CDR2 SMNVEV (reference sequence). The CDR3 consists of 15 residues. In DNA, the CDR3 is TGTGCCAGCAGTTTAAGGGGGACAGGCAATCAGCCCCAGCATTTT. Translation gives CASSLRGTGNQPQHF.

Only a few counts were recorded for this clonotype. The rearrangement links TRBV9 to TRBJ1-1, with TRBD1 matching 8 bases. Germline loops: CDR1 SGDLS, CDR2 YYNGEE. V was clipped by 7 bases and J by 5 bases; unmatched bases: 7. The CDR3 spans 13 residues. The chain's CDR3 is CASAQGARTEAFF. CDR3 bases: TGTGCCAGCGCCCAGGGGGCGCGGACTGAAGCTTTCTTT. The entire variable domain, with the rest obtained from reference TRBV9 and TRBJ1-1, is as follows: DSGVTQTPKHLITATGQRVTLRCSPRSGDLSVYWYQQSLDQGLQFLIQYYNGEERAKGNILERFSAQQFPDLHSELNLSSLELGDSALYFCASAQGARTEAFFGQGTRLTVV.

This clonotype was picked up a small number of times. The CDR3 is CSANTGLWSEGPPNTEAFF. The CDR3 nucleotides are TGCAGTGCTAATACTGGACTATGGTCGGAGGGCCCTCCGAACACTGAAGCTTTCTTT. This sequence joins TRBV20-1 and TRBJ1-1; D call uncertain. The germline V and J ends were trimmed by 4 bases and 1 base, with 28 bases remaining between them. The germline gives CDR1 DFQATT, CDR2 SNEGSKA (reference sequence). This CDR3 is 19 amino acids long.

This clonotype was recorded a few times. CDR3 sequence (DNA): TGTGCCAGCAGCCGGACTAGCGGGAGGGAACAACAGTACTTC. The encoded protein is CASSRTSGREQQYF. This chain uses TRBV7-9 with TRBJ2-4, with TRBD2 identical over 15 bases. There are 14 residues in the CDR3. V trimming: 5 bases; J trimming: 13 bases; junction bases outside the gene matches: 6. Per germline, CDR1 SEHNR and CDR2 FQNEAQ (reference sequence).